A single sample is the source of the 8 T cell receptor beta chains below, sequenced in a study of response to subunit inactivated influenza vaccine. MiXCR was run by TCRdb on the RT-PCR reads, yielding one entry per CDR3 protein. Of 300,000 to 350,000 distinct CDR3 sequences in the sample, 21% were seen once. Here the sequenced sample was PBMCs from blood, taken around 22 months after vaccination. Receptors were obtained from a man in his fifties or sixties who received an inactivated influenza vaccine.

The chain uses TRBV5-1 and TRBJ2-3; 12 bases are a match to TRBD1. The CDR3 runs 14 residues. Germline loops: CDR1 SGHRS, CDR2 YFSETQ. With 6 bases clipped from V and 4 bases from J, the junction kept 3 bases outside the gene matches. CDR3 sequence: CASKGTGGPDTQYF. CDR3 DNA: TGCGCCAGCAAAGGGACAGGGGGCCCAGATACGCAGTATTTT.

A few counts support this clonotype. The chain recombines TRBV20-1 with TRBJ2-2; the match to TRBD2 covers 8 bases. The CDR3 contains 13 residues. Germline lookup yields CDR1 DFQATT and CDR2 SNEGSKA (reference sequence). Trimming at V came to 5 bases and at J to 3 bases, leaving 2 bases not matched to a gene. The CDR3 region is CSALAGYTGELFF. The CDR3 region has the DNA TGCAGTGCTTTAGCGGGGTACACCGGGGAGCTGTTTTTT.

The rearrangement uses TRBV29-1 and TRBJ2-5, with TRBD2 identical over 10 bases. Germline V gene lookup returns CDR1 SQVTM and CDR2 ANQGSEA. The V and J ends lost 8 bases and 5 bases, in that order; junction bases with no gene match: 8. The CDR3 has 13 amino acids. In DNA, the CDR3 is TGCAGCTCGAGACTAGCGGGTGCGGAGACCCAGTACTTC. Amino acid sequence: CSSRLAGAETQYF.

The V gene is TRBV5-1, the J gene TRBJ2-3, with 12 bases lining up with TRBD2. The CDR3 is 15 amino acids. In germline, CDR1 is SGHRS, CDR2 YFSETQ. J was trimmed by 4 bases and V by 3 bases; bases with no gene match: 3. CDR3 DNA: TGCGCCAGCAGCTGGACTAGCGGGATATCAGATACGCAGTATTTT. Translation: CASSWTSGISDTQYF.

The chain has TRBV6-2 or TRBV6-3 and TRBJ1-1; TRBD1 agrees at 7 bases. After removal of 8 bases from V and 1 base from J, the junction contained 25 bases not matched to a gene. This CDR3 is built from 20 residues. CDR1 is MNHEY and CDR2 is SVGEGT in the germline V gene. In nucleotides, the CDR3 is TGTGCCAGCCCCATCGGGCCCCGAATTTCGAACAGGGGCCAGAACACTGAAGCTTTCTTT. It codes for CASPIGPRISNRGQNTEAFF.

The chain couples TRBV20-1 to TRBJ2-7; 8 positions agree with TRBD2. The CDR3 contains 16 residues. V lost 5 bases, J lost 3 bases, and 15 bases stayed unmatched. Germline values: CDR1 DFQATT, CDR2 SNEGSKA (reference sequence). Here the CDR3 DNA reads TGCAGTGCTCCCCCCGGCGGGCTAGCGGGTCTCTACGAGCAGTACTTC. Its protein is CSAPPGGLAGLYEQYF.

The chain recombines TRBV20-1 with TRBJ1-2, with D possibly TRBD1 on 5 matching bases. V was pared by 6 bases and J by 6 bases, with 14 bases between. Germline-derived CDR1 and CDR2 are DFQATT and SNEGSKA (reference sequence). This CDR3 is 12 amino acids long. DNA for the CDR3: TGCAGTGCGCCGGAGGGGCCTCATGGCTACACCTTC. It translates to CSAPEGPHGYTF.

The chain has TRBV11-2 and TRBJ1-1; 9 bases map to TRBD1. Unmatched junction bases numbered 6, after V lost 0 bases and J lost 7 bases. This CDR3 spans 15 amino acids. CDR1 and CDR2 (germline): SGHAT, FQNNGV. The CDR3 loop reads CASSLERTGVGEAFF. In nucleotides, the CDR3 is TGTGCCAGCAGCTTAGAGCGGACAGGGGTTGGTGAAGCTTTCTTT.